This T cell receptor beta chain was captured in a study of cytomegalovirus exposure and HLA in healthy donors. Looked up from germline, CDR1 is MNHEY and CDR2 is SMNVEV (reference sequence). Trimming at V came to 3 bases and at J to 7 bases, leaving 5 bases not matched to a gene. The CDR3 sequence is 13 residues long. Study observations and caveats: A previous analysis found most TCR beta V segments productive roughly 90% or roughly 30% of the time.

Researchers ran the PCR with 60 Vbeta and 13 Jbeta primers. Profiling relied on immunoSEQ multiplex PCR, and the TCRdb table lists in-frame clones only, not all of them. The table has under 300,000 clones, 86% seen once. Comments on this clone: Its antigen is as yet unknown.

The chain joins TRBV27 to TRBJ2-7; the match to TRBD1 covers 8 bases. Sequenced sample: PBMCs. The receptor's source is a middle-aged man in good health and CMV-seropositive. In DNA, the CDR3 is TGTGCCAGCAGTTTCAGGGGGCCAGGGGAGCAGTACTTC. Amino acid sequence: CASSFRGPGEQYF.